This T cell receptor (beta chain) was retrieved from a study of shared clonotypes between healthy human individuals. Study summary: Those who served as donors were a couple of women and three men between the ages of 18 and 49.

Whole-study results and caveats: The study generally estimated greater richness for naive than memory subsets. Tissue TCR repertoires likely differ from these blood-only repertoires. Rarefaction demonstrated incomplete sorted-subset sequencing despite large depth.

Trimming pared 2 bases from V and 7 bases from J, leaving 18 bases between. This CDR3 comprises 16 residues. The V gene's germline CDR1 is SGHTA and CDR2 FQGNSA. Assay: immunoSEQ multiplex PCR; the TCRdb copy retains only in-frame clones and omits some. The table includes 2 million to 2.5 million clones, roughly 92% detected once. Comments on this clone: The antigen is not known.

What was sequenced was naive CD4+ T cells from PBMCs. Subset given: CD45RA+ positively selected. The TCR sequence derives from a man aged 18 to 30 in good health. Some clones in this sample may be carry-over from other donors' samples. This chain connects TRBV7-2 to TRBJ2-1, with TRBD2 as a possible D gene (6 bases). CDR3 nucleotide sequence: TGTGCCAGCAGCTTACTTTCCGGGACTCACCCAAATGAGCAGTTCTTC. Protein product: CASSLLSGTHPNEQFF.